The 19 T cell receptor beta chains listed next were all sequenced from one sample in a study of identical twins. TCRdb reprocessed the 5' RACE reads with MiXCR, giving one entry per CDR3 protein. The sample lists 500,000 to 550,000 distinct CDR3 sequences; about a fifth were seen once. The sample was also reused in another study, on yellow fever vaccine responses in identical twins.

Sequenced sample: CD4+ T cells sorted from blood. The receptors here all came from a woman under 30 in good health.

V and J are TRBV6-1 and TRBJ2-3, with TRBD2 matching over 10 bases. Germline trimming cut 6 bases from V and 12 bases from J; bases unmatched to any gene: 12. Germline V lookup: CDR1 MNHNS, CDR2 SASEGT. This CDR3 comprises 14 residues. The CDR3 nucleotides read TGTGCCAGCAGATCCCTAGCGGGGGCTGGAAAACAGTATTTT. Translation gives CASRSLAGAGKQYF.

J is TRBJ2-2 and V is TRBV28, with D uncertain. Germline-derived CDR1 and CDR2 are MDHEN and SYDVKM. With 6 bases removed from V and 7 bases from J, the gap between germline ends came to 6 bases. This CDR3 contains 11 residues. CDR3 region: CASSTGGELFF. Here the CDR3 DNA reads TGTGCCAGCAGCACCGGCGGGGAGCTGTTTTTT.

This sequence joins TRBV6-1 and TRBJ2-1; TRBD1 matches 8 bases. Trimming at V came to 5 bases and at J to 4 bases, leaving 4 bases not matched to a gene. This CDR3 contains 14 residues. Germline V lookup: CDR1 MNHNS, CDR2 SASEGT. CDR3 coding DNA: TGTGCCAGCAGTACCCGGACAGGGTACAATGAGCAGTTCTTC. Its translation: CASSTRTGYNEQFF.

In this sample, this clonotype turned up a few times. The V call is TRBV9, the J call TRBJ2-4, with D perhaps matching TRBD2 (6 bases). V lost 4 bases, J lost 7 bases, and 15 bases lay in between. Per germline, CDR1 SGDLS and CDR2 YYNGEE. The CDR3 consists of 14 residues. The CDR3 DNA follows: TGTGCCAGCAGCCTCCCCTCGAGCGGGAACATTCAGTACTTC. This gives the protein CASSLPSSGNIQYF.

CDR3 nucleotide sequence: TGCGCCAGCAGTGAGTCGAGTATCGAGCAGTACTTC. Translation gives CASSESSIEQYF. The V and J genes are TRBV10-1 and TRBJ2-7, with D unresolved. Germline V gene data show CDR1 as WNHNN and CDR2 as SYGVQD (reference sequence). The CDR3 loop spans 12 amino acids. Trimming took off 0 bases at V and 6 bases at J, with 6 bases between the two ends.

The chain carries TRBV6-2 or TRBV6-3 and TRBJ2-7; the D gene is possibly TRBD1 (6 bases). This CDR3 is 15 amino acids long. Per germline, CDR1 MNHEY and CDR2 SVGEGT. Trimming removed 7 bases at V and 4 bases at J, with 20 bases between. CDR3 sequence (DNA): TGTGCCAGCACCGCCAGGCAGGGGAGATGGTACGAGCAGTACTTC. Its translation: CASTARQGRWYEQYF.

This clonotype was picked up a small number of times. The rearrangement uses TRBV11-2 and TRBJ1-1, with D uncertain. Germline V CDR1 and CDR2: SGHAT, FQNNGV. CDR3 length: 14 amino acids. V shed 3 bases and J shed 0 bases, with 8 bases lying between them. Here the CDR3 DNA reads TGTGCCAGCAGCTTGGTACGGGTGAACACTGAAGCTTTCTTT. Its translation is CASSLVRVNTEAFF.

The chain couples TRBV7-9 to TRBJ2-4; 10 bases agree with TRBD2. The germline gives CDR1 SEHNR, CDR2 FQNEAQ (reference sequence). With V trimmed by 2 bases and J by 2 bases, 3 bases remained unmatched. The length of the CDR3 is 16 residues. This CDR3 is CASSLSGGGTKNIQYF. The DNA for the CDR3 is TGTGCCAGCAGCTTAAGCGGGGGGGGAACCAAAAACATTCAGTACTTC.

CDR3 amino acids: CASRLAGVQETQYF. Here the CDR3 DNA reads TGTGCCAGCAGACTAGCGGGGGTGCAAGAGACCCAGTACTTC. This chain uses TRBV7-2 with TRBJ2-5; 11 nucleotides line up with TRBD2. The CDR3 sequence is 14 residues long. The ends lost 6 bases at V and 2 bases at J; junction bases unmatched: 2. Per the germline V gene, CDR1 is SGHTA and CDR2 is FQGNSA.

The genes are TRBV5-5 and TRBJ2-1; 9 nucleotides match TRBD1. V dropped 3 bases and J dropped 2; count of bases not matched to a gene: 6. The CDR3 extends over 16 amino acids. From germline, CDR1 is SGHKS and CDR2 YYEKEE (reference sequence). The CDR3 is CASSYPTGGAYNEQFF. The CDR3 DNA is TGTGCCAGCAGCTATCCAACAGGGGGCGCCTACAATGAGCAGTTCTTC.

The chain recombines TRBV9 with TRBJ2-3, with D unclear. The CDR3 is 12 amino acids. The ends were cut back, 0 bases at V and 3 bases at J, with 2 bases in the middle. Germline V gene sequence: CDR1 SGDLS, CDR2 YYNGEE. CDR3 DNA: TGTGCCAGCAGCGTAGAAACAGATACGCAGTATTTT. Protein: CASSVETDTQYF. The entire variable domain, with the rest obtained from reference TRBV9 and TRBJ2-3, is as follows: DSGVTQTPKHLITATGQRVTLRCSPRSGDLSVYWYQQSLDQGLQFLIQYYNGEERAKGNILERFSAQQFPDLHSELNLSSLELGDSALYFCASSVETDTQYFGPGTRLTVL.

This chain connects TRBV11-2 to TRBJ2-3, with 7 nucleotides matching TRBD1. The CDR3 length is 18 residues. With V trimmed by 5 bases and J by 0 bases, 14 bases remained unmatched. Germline lookup yields CDR1 SGHAT and CDR2 FQNNGV. CDR3 bases: TGTGCCAGCAGCGGAAAAGGACAGGTTGCCTCTAGCACAGATACGCAGTATTTT. As protein: CASSGKGQVASSTDTQYF. Complete variable domain (other parts from reference TRBV11-2 and TRBJ2-3): EAGVAQSPRYKIIEKRQSVAFWCNPISGHATLYWYQQILGQGPKLLIQFQNNGVVDDSQLPKDRFSAERLKGVDSTLKIQPAKLEDSAVYLCASSGKGQVASSTDTQYFGPGTRLTVL.

The chain carries TRBV21-1 and TRBJ2-3; the table's D call, TRBD1, was not checked against the DNA. TRBV21-1 is annotated as a pseudogene. This CDR3 has 19 amino acids. This CDR3 reads CASSNLRNRAGTSTDTQYF. The CDR3 coding sequence is TGTGCCAGCAGCAATTTGAGGAATCGGGCCGGGACTAGCACAGATACGCAGTATTTT.

The chain joins TRBV2 to TRBJ2-5; a possible D gene is TRBD1 (6 bases). This CDR3 is built from 17 residues. Trimming cost V 7 bases and J 4 bases, with 25 bases left between them. Germline CDR1 SNHLY, CDR2 FYNNEI. The CDR3: CASNGDGGYRVGETQYF. The CDR3 DNA is TGTGCCAGCAACGGGGATGGGGGTTACAGGGTTGGAGAGACCCAGTACTTC.

J is TRBJ2-3 and V is TRBV7-6, with 7 bases aligning to TRBD2. With 4 bases clipped from V and 2 bases from J, the junction kept 6 bases outside the gene matches. The CDR3 is made up of 15 amino acids. Germline V gene lookup returns CDR1 SGHVS and CDR2 FNYEAQ. As DNA, the CDR3 is TGTGCCAGCAGCTCCACAGCGGGAACCACAGATACGCAGTATTTT. Residues: CASSSTAGTTDTQYF.

The chain recombines TRBV7-9 with TRBJ2-7, with TRBD2 as a possible D gene (5 bases). This CDR3 spans 14 amino acids. The V gene's germline CDR1 is SEHNR and CDR2 FQNEAQ (reference sequence). V was cut by 1 base and J by 5 bases, with 12 bases left in between. As DNA, the CDR3 is TGTGCCAGCAGCTTAGACGGGGTAATAAACGAGCAGTACGTC. This codes for CASSLDGVINEQYV.

V is TRBV20-1 and J is TRBJ1-3; tentative D call: TRBD1 (6 bases). The CDR3 is 17 amino acids. In germline, CDR1 is DFQATT, CDR2 SNEGSKA (reference sequence). The germline V and J ends were trimmed by 0 bases and 0 bases, with 15 bases remaining between them. The DNA of the CDR3 is TGCAGTGCTAGAGATCAGGGGCAAACTCTCTCTGGAAACACCATATATTTT. Its protein is CSARDQGQTLSGNTIYF.

This clonotype was counted only a few times. The CDR3 bases are TGCGCCAGCAGCCCCGGACAGGGAACCGGGGAGCTGTTTTTT. Amino acids: CASSPGQGTGELFF. The V and J genes are TRBV5-1 and TRBJ2-2; TRBD1 matches 8 bases. Germline V gives CDR1 SGHRS, CDR2 YFSETQ. The CDR3 spans 14 residues. V shed 4 bases and J 5 bases; nucleotides not matched to a gene: 4.

This clonotype was detected ten times or more. V and J are TRBV20-1 and TRBJ1-1; 8 bases are a match to TRBD1. The CDR3 extends over 14 amino acids. Germline V gene data show CDR1 as DFQATT and CDR2 as SNEGSKA (reference sequence). Unmatched junction bases numbered 3, after V lost 2 bases and J lost 1 base. CDR3 residues: CSARTGQENTEAFF. The CDR3 DNA is TGCAGTGCTAGAACGGGACAGGAGAACACTGAAGCTTTCTTT.